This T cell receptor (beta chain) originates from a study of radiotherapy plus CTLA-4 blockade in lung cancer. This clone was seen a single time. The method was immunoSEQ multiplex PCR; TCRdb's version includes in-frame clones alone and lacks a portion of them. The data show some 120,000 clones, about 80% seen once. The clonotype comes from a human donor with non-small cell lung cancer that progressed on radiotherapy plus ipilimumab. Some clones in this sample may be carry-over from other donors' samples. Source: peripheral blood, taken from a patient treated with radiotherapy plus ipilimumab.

This chain's CDR3 is CASTRIARGYTDTQYF. The CDR3 DNA reads as TGTGCCAGCACCCGTATTGCTAGAGGTTACACAGATACGCAGTATTTT. The chain carries TRBV27 and TRBJ2-3; D is unresolved. Germline CDR1 and CDR2: MNHEY and SMNVEV (reference sequence). V shed 7 bases and J shed 2 bases, with 19 bases lying between them. This CDR3 region has 16 residues.